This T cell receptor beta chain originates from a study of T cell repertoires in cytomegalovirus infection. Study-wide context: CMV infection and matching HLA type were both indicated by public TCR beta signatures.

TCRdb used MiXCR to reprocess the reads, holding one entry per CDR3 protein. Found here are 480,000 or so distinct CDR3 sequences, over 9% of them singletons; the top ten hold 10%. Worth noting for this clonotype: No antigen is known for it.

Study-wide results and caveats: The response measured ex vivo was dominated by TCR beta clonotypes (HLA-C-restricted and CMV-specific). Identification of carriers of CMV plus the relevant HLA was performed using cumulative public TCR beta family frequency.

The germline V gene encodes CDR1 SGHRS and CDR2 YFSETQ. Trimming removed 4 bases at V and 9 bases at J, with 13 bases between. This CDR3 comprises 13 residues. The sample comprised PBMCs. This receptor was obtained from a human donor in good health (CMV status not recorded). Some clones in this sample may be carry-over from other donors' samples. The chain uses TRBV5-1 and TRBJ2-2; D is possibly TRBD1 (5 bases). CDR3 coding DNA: TGCGCCAGCAGCGTCCCCCAGGGCCGGGAGCTGTTTTTT. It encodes CASSVPQGRELFF.